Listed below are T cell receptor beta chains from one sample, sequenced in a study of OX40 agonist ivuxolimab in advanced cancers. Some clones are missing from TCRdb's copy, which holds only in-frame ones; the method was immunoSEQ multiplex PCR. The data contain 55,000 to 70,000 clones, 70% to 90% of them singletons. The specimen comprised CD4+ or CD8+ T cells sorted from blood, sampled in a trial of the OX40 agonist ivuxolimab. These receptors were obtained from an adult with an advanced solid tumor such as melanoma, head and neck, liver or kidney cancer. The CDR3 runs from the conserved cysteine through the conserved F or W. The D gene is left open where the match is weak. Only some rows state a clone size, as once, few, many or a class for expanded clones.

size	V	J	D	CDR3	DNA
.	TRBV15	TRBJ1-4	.	CATARGGDNEKLFF	TGTGCCACCGCACGCGGAGGGGATAATGAAAAACTGTTTTTT
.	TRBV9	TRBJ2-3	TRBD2	CASSVDPGLAGSTDTQYF	TGTGCCAGCAGCGTTGACCCGGGACTAGCGGGATCTACAGATACGCAGTATTTT
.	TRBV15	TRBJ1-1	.	CATSRDPGRYTEAFF	TGTGCCACCAGCAGAGATCCAGGGAGGTACACTGAAGCTTTCTTT
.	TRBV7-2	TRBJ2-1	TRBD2	CASSPAGEFVDEQFF	TGTGCCAGCAGCCCAGCGGGAGAATTCGTAGATGAGCAGTTCTTC
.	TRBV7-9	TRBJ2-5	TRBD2	CASSSGTSGLQETQYF	TGTGCCAGCAGCTCCGGGACTAGCGGCCTCCAAGAGACCCAGTACTTC
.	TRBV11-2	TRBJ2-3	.	CASSLREWGAGKTQYF	TGTGCCAGCAGCTTACGGGAGTGGGGGGCAGGTAAAACGCAGTATTTT
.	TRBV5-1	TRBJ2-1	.	CASSLGVREVNRFF	TGCGCCAGCAGCTTAGGGGTCAGGGAGGTTAATCGGTTCTTC
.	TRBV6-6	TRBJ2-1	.	CASSYLDGPNTNEQFF	TGTGCCAGCAGTTACCTCGACGGGCCTAATACCAATGAGCAGTTCTTC
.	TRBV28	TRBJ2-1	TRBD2	CASSLIAGASDEQFF	TGTGCCAGCAGTTTAATAGCGGGAGCCTCGGATGAGCAGTTCTTC
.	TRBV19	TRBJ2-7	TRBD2	CASSLLAGYEQYF	TGTGCCAGTTCCCTACTAGCGGGGTACGAGCAGTACTTC
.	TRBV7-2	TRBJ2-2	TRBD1	CASSSRTGLANTGELFF	TGTGCCAGCAGTTCCCGGACAGGTCTAGCGAACACCGGGGAGCTGTTTTTT
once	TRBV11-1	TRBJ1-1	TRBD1	CASSLGYAGGEFTEAFF	TGTGCCAGCAGCTTAGGGTACGCAGGGGGCGAGTTCACTGAAGCTTTCTTT
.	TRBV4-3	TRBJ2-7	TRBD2	CASSQGPSGGAEQYF	TGCGCCAGCAGCCAAGGCCCCAGCGGGGGGGCCGAGCAGTACTTC
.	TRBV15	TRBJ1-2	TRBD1	CATRPGQGDGYTF	TGTGCCACCAGACCTGGACAGGGTGATGGCTACACCTTC
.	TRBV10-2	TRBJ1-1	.	CASSDPKGNTEAFF	TGCGCCAGCAGTGACCCGAAGGGGAACACTGAAGCTTTCTTT
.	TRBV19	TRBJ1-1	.	CASSIVVTSTEAFF	TGTGCCAGTAGTATAGTCGTCACTAGCACTGAAGCTTTCTTT
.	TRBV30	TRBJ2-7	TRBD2	CAWSVGLAVYEQYF	TGTGCCTGGAGTGTAGGACTAGCGGTTTACGAGCAGTACTTC
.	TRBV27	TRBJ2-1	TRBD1	CASSSTGTGNEQFF	TGTGCCAGCAGTTCAACCGGGACAGGGAATGAGCAGTTCTTC
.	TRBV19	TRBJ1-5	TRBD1	CASTGGTNYQPQHF	TGTGCGTCTACAGGGGGTACAAACTATCAGCCCCAGCATTTT
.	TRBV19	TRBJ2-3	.	CASSFWDWVGPDTQYF	TGTGCCAGTAGTTTCTGGGACTGGGTTGGCCCAGATACGCAGTATTTT
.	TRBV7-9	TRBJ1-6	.	CASSRTVSNSPLHF	TGTGCCAGCAGCCGGACAGTTTCTAATTCACCCCTCCACTTT
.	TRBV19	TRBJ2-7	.	CASLAGTSRTRSSYEQYF	TGTGCCAGTTTAGCCGGGACTTCTAGAACTAGGAGCTCCTACGAGCAGTACTTC
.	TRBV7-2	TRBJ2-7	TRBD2	CASSTVAGPYEQYF	TGTGCCAGCAGCACCGTAGCGGGGCCCTACGAGCAGTACTTC
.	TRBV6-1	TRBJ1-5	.	CASSNGPYSNQPQHF	TGTGCCAGCAGTAATGGGCCTTATAGCAATCAGCCCCAGCATTTT
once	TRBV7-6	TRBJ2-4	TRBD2	CASSPISGTSGTNIQYF	TGTGCCAGCAGCCCGATTTCCGGGACTAGCGGGACAAACATTCAGTACTTC
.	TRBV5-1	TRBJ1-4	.	CASSLVGDGGEKLFF	TGCGCCAGCAGCTTGGTCGGGGACGGGGGTGAAAAACTGTTTTTT
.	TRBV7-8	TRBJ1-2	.	CASPYGYTF	TGTGCCAGCCCCTATGGCTACACCTTC
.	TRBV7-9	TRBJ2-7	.	CASNSLGLSWREQYF	TGTGCCAGCAACTCTCTGGGACTGTCGTGGCGTGAGCAGTACTTC
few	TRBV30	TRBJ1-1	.	CAWREQGYGTEAFF	TGTGCCTGGAGGGAACAGGGATATGGCACTGAAGCTTTCTTT
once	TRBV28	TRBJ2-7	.	CASISGGKYEQYF	TGTGCCAGCATTTCAGGGGGGAAATACGAGCAGTACTTC
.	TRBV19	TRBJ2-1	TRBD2	CASSIASGTYNEQFF	TGTGCCAGTAGTATAGCTAGCGGGACCTACAATGAGCAGTTCTTC
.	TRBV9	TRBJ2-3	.	CASSTGFRSDTQYF	TGTGCCAGCAGTACAGGTTTCCGGTCAGATACGCAGTATTTT
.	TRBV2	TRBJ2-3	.	CASSGDWGGTDTQYF	TGTGCCAGCAGCGGTGACTGGGGAGGCACAGATACGCAGTATTTT
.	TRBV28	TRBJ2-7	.	CASSPQPLEQYF	TGTGCCAGCAGTCCCCAGCCTTTGGAGCAGTACTTC
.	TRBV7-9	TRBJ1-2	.	CASSLASEYGYTF	TGTGCCAGCAGCTTAGCTAGCGAGTATGGCTACACCTTC
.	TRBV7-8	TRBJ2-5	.	CASSLASQIQETQYF	TGTGCCAGCAGCTTAGCATCGCAGATCCAAGAGACCCAGTACTTC
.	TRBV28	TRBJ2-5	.	CASSPWTEKETQYF	TGTGCCAGCAGTCCATGGACAGAGAAAGAGACCCAGTACTTC
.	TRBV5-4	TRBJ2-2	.	CASSSPGTSNTGELFF	TGTGCCAGCAGCTCCCCCGGGACTTCGAACACCGGGGAGCTGTTTTTT
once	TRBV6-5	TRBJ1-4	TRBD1	CASRGQFNEKLFF	TGTGCCAGCAGGGGACAGTTTAACGAAAAACTGTTTTTT
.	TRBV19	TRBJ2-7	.	CASIDRNEQYF	TGTGCCAGTATCGACCGTAACGAGCAGTACTTC
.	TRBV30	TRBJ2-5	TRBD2	CALRLAGNQETQYF	TGTGCCCTCCGACTAGCGGGGAACCAAGAGACCCAGTACTTC
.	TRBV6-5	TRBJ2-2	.	CASRNNTGELFF	TGTGCCAGCAGAAATAACACCGGGGAGCTGTTTTTT
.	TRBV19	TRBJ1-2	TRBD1	CASSVTGKLDYGYTF	TGTGCCAGTAGTGTGACAGGGAAGCTCGACTATGGCTACACCTTC
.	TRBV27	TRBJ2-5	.	CASSSTHIASSQETQYF	TGTGCCAGCAGCTCAACCCATATAGCGTCGTCACAAGAGACCCAGTACTTC
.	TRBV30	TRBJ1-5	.	CAWSGPLGHVSNQPQHF	TGTGCCTGGAGCGGCCCTCTCGGACATGTTAGCAATCAGCCCCAGCATTTT
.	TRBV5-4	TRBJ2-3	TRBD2	CASSPETSGSTDTQYF	TGTGCCAGCAGCCCTGAGACTAGCGGAAGCACAGATACGCAGTATTTT
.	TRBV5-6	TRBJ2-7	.	CASSLVGYEQYF	TGTGCCAGCAGCTTGGTCGGGTACGAGCAGTACTTC
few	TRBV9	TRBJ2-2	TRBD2	CASSVELAGTTGELFF	TGTGCCAGCAGCGTAGAACTAGCGGGAACCACCGGGGAGCTGTTTTTT
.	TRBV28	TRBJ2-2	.	CASSLLAGVRGELFF	TGTGCCAGCAGTTTATTGGCAGGGGTACGCGGGGAGCTGTTTTTT
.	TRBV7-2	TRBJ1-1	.	CASSLVAETVPEAFF	TGTGCCAGCAGCTTAGTTGCGGAAACAGTTCCTGAAGCTTTCTTT
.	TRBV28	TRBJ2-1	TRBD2	CASSPPVAGVQDEQFF	TGTGCCAGCAGTCCCCCCGTAGCGGGAGTTCAGGATGAGCAGTTCTTC
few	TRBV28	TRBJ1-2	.	CASSVTSNYGYTF	TGTGCCAGCAGTGTGACGAGTAACTATGGCTACACCTTC